The T cell receptor beta chain under discussion was sequenced for a study of cytotoxic CD8 clonotypes in ibrutinib-treated CLL. Trimming shortened V by 0 bases and J by 7 bases, and 10 bases separated the two germline ends. This CDR3 spans 14 amino acids. In germline, CDR1 is SGDLS, CDR2 YYNGEE. The table came from immunoSEQ multiplex PCR; TCRdb's copy has only in-frame clones and leaves some out. The repertoire holds more than 85,000 clones, around 73% seen once, with about 29% in the top ten. The starting material was PBMCs, obtained after 12 months of ibrutinib treatment. This receptor was identified in a human donor with chronic lymphocytic leukemia. The V gene is TRBV9, the J gene TRBJ1-4; D is unclear. The CDR3 DNA follows: TGTGCCAGCAGCGTAGGCATGCGAGGTGAAAAACTGTTTTTT. Translated, it gives CASSVGMRGEKLFF.